The 14 T cell receptor beta chains listed next were all sequenced from one sample in a study of vaccination and CD4 T cells after COVID-19. These receptors have no known antigen. Treatment here: approximately nine-day PBMC culture with coronavirus spike peptide pools or control peptides (ViraFEST assay). Scientists ran DNA taken from cultured CD4+ T cells through the Oncomine TCR Beta short-read assay for sequencing. TCRdb called the PCR reads again in MiXCR, with one record for every CDR3 protein. Among 15,000 to 20,000 distinct CDR3 sequences listed, 50% to 65% were seen once. The source was CD4+ T cells from blood, cultured in vitro, collected before SARS-CoV-2 vaccination. The receptors originated from a human donor who had recovered from COVID-19.

The chain recombines TRBV6-1 with TRBJ2-1; TRBD2 matches at 9 bases. This CDR3 comprises 15 residues. Germline-derived CDR1 and CDR2 are MNHNS and SASEGT. V shed 3 bases and J 6 bases; nucleotides not matched to a gene: 6. CDR3: CASSDLAGRSNEQFF. CDR3 DNA sequence: TGTGCCAGCAGTGACCTAGCGGGGAGATCCAATGAGCAGTTCTTC.

The rearrangement joins TRBV20-1 to TRBJ1-6; D gene unclear. Germline CDR1 reads DFQATT; CDR2 reads SNEGSKA (reference sequence). Trimming cost V 3 bases and J 7 bases, with 16 bases left between them. The CDR3 is 15 residues long. CDR3 nucleotides: TGCAGTGCTAGGAACAACCCGCTTGGGAATTCACCCCTCCACTTT. It is translated as CSARNNPLGNSPLHF.

This clonotype has a handful of counts. The chain is built from TRBV28 and TRBJ1-2; D unresolved. The CDR3 length is 17 residues. CDR1 is MDHEN, CDR2 SYDVKM, per germline. V lost 1 base, J lost 5 bases, and 20 bases lay in between. CDR3 sequence: CASSLYITGGSMYGYTF. CDR3 DNA sequence: TGTGCCAGCAGTTTATACATTACGGGAGGGAGCATGTATGGCTACACCTTC.

The genes are TRBV10-3 and TRBJ2-1, with D perhaps matching TRBD1 or TRBD2 (6 bases each). V was cut by 0 bases and J by 6 bases, with 15 bases left in between. CDR1 is ENHRY and CDR2 is SYGVKD in the germline V gene. CDR3 length equals 16 residues. The CDR3 bases are TGTGCCATCAGTGAGTCGAACCCGGGGGCGCGCAATGAGCAGTTCTTC. Its translation is CAISESNPGARNEQFF.

The CDR3 reads CSASLEWRNYEQYF. CDR3 nucleotides: TGCAGTGCTTCCTTGGAGTGGCGGAACTACGAGCAGTACTTC. This sequence joins TRBV20-1 and TRBJ2-7, with D uncertain. CDR1 and CDR2 (germline): DFQATT, SNEGSKA (reference sequence). The CDR3 totals 14 residues. V lost 5 bases to trimming and J lost 3 bases, with 17 bases between them.

The chain is built from TRBV7-8 and TRBJ2-7, with 7 bases matching TRBD1. Germline V gives CDR1 SGHVS, CDR2 FQNEAQ. V gave up 5 bases and J gave up 3 bases; unmatched junction bases: 4. This CDR3 is built from 13 residues. CDR3 coding DNA: TGTGCCAGCAGCACCGGGACAGACTACGAGCAGTACTTC. This translates into CASSTGTDYEQYF.

The chain combines TRBV7-9 with TRBJ2-3; possible D gene TRBD2, 5 bases. Germline lookup yields CDR1 SEHNR and CDR2 FQNEAQ (reference sequence). The V and J ends lost 1 base and 3 bases respectively, with 5 bases between them. The CDR3 consists of 13 residues. In DNA form, the CDR3 reads TGTGCCAGCAGCTTAGGAGGGACAGATACGCAGTATTTT. This gives the protein CASSLGGTDTQYF.

The table lists this clonotype with a few counts. The chain joins TRBV7-8 to TRBJ2-3, with TRBD2 matching over 12 bases. Trimming cost V 4 bases and J 5 bases; bases outside gene matches: 10. Germline V gene sequence: CDR1 SGHVS, CDR2 FQNEAQ. The CDR3 has 17 residues. CDR3 nucleotides: TGTGCCAGCAGCTCCTCGACTAGCGGGAGATCGAGAGATACGCAGTATTTT. Translated: CASSSSTSGRSRDTQYF. Drawing the rest from reference TRBV7-8 and TRBJ2-3, the complete variable domain is GAGVSQSPRYKVAKRGQDVALRCDPISGHVSLFWYQQALGQGPEFLTYFQNEAQLDKSGLPSDRFFAERPEGSVSTLKIQRTQQEDSAVYLCASSSSTSGRSRDTQYFGPGTRLTVL.

This clonotype was counted once. The chain joins TRBV5-1 to TRBJ2-2; TRBD1 matches 7 bases. CDR1 SGHRS and CDR2 YFSETQ come from the germline V gene. Trimming removed 0 bases from V and 1 base from J; junction bases left unmatched: 0. This CDR3 is built from 15 residues. CDR3 DNA sequence: TGCGCCAGCAGCTTGGCAGGGGGGAACACCGGGGAGCTGTTTTTT. Amino acid sequence: CASSLAGGNTGELFF.

The chain couples TRBV7-2 to TRBJ1-1; D call uncertain. From germline, CDR1 is SGHTA and CDR2 FQGNSA. The CDR3 length is 11 residues. V dropped 6 bases and J dropped 7 bases, with 9 bases sitting between them. The CDR3 here is CASRNSREAFF. The CDR3 nucleotides read TGTGCCAGCAGGAACAGCCGTGAAGCTTTCTTT.

There are a few counts of this clonotype. The chain recombines TRBV19 with TRBJ2-3, with D unresolved. The CDR3 totals 14 residues. V gave up 3 bases and J gave up 2 bases, with 9 bases separating them. Germline V gene lookup returns CDR1 LNHDA and CDR2 SQIVND (reference sequence). CDR3 sequence reads: CASSILPSTDTQYF. CDR3 bases: TGTGCCAGTAGTATCCTTCCTTCCACAGATACGCAGTATTTT.

V and J are TRBV7-3 and TRBJ2-1; the match to TRBD2 covers 9 bases. Germline CDR1 is SGHTA and CDR2 is FQGTGA. Trimming removed 3 bases from V and 1 base from J; junction bases left unmatched: 1. This CDR3 contains 15 residues. CDR3 DNA: TGTGCCAGCAGCTTCCTAGCGGGGTCCTACAATGAGCAGTTCTTC. It translates to CASSFLAGSYNEQFF. Filled out from reference TRBV7-3 and TRBJ2-1, the complete variable domain reads GAGVSQTPSNKVTEKGKYVELRCDPISGHTALYWYRQSLGQGPEFLIYFQGTGAADDSGLPNDRFFAVRPEGSVSTLKIQRTERGDSAVYLCASSFLAGSYNEQFFGPGTRLTVL.

In its sample, this clonotype was seen a few times. V is TRBV20-1 and J is TRBJ2-2; D may be TRBD2 (6 bases). The V end lost 2 bases, the J end lost 2 bases, and 12 bases lay between the germline ends. This CDR3 has 15 residues. Germline lookup yields CDR1 DFQATT and CDR2 SNEGSKA (reference sequence). Here the CDR3 DNA reads TGCAGTGCTAGATCGGGAGACCCAAACACCGGGGAGCTGTTTTTT. This translates into CSARSGDPNTGELFF.

The rearrangement uses TRBV7-8 and TRBJ1-1; unclear D gene. The CDR3 loop spans 13 amino acids. V was pared by 2 bases and J by 6 bases, with 10 bases between. Germline V gene data show CDR1 as SGHVS and CDR2 as FQNEAQ. CDR3 DNA sequence: TGTGCCAGCAGCTTATACAGCGGTTCTGAAGCTTTCTTT. Translation gives CASSLYSGSEAFF.